A selection of T cell receptor beta chains follows, all from one sample in a study of blood T cell repertoires in COVID-19. The protocol was immunoSEQ multiplex PCR, while the TCRdb copy is restricted to in-frame clones and leaves out a portion. Among 100,000 to 150,000 clones listed, approximately 90% were seen once. The sample was peripheral blood. These receptors were collected from a man aged 50-59 years with acute or convalescent COVID-19. Each CDR3 is given with its conserved first and last residue. D genes are given only for firm matches. Size is stated for part of the rows, as once, few or many counts, or as a class when the clone is expanded.

d_call	clone_size	v_call	j_call	cdr3_aa	cdr3_nt
-	-	TRBV6-5	TRBJ2-7	CASKVNTVTYEQYF	TGTGCCAGCAAGGTTAATACAGTGACCTACGAGCAGTACTTC
-	-	TRBV3-1/TRBV3-2	TRBJ1-1	CASSPTTANTEAFF	TGTGCCAGCAGTCCGACGACAGCGAACACTGAAGCTTTCTTT
-	-	TRBV12-3/TRBV12-4	TRBJ2-3	CASSFPGTDTQYF	TGTGCCAGCAGTTTCCCCGGCACAGATACGCAGTATTTT
TRBD1	-	TRBV9	TRBJ2-7	CASSVGGTGGSYEQYF	TGTGCCAGCAGCGTAGGGGGGACAGGGGGCTCCTACGAGCAGTACTTC
-	once	TRBV21-1	TRBJ2-3	CASSLRFSGKYTDTQYF	TGTGCCAGCAGCCTAAGGTTTAGCGGAAAATACACAGATACGCAGTATTTT
-	-	TRBV11-2	TRBJ2-1	CASSLGRSVAYNEQFF	TGTGCCAGCAGCTTAGGCAGGTCAGTGGCCTACAATGAGCAGTTCTTC
TRBD1	-	TRBV19	TRBJ1-2	CASVQGATNYGYTF	TGTGCCAGTGTACAGGGGGCAACTAACTATGGCTACACCTTC
TRBD1	-	TRBV9	TRBJ1-5	CASSVSRDRVHQPQHF	TGTGCCAGCAGCGTATCCCGGGACAGGGTTCATCAGCCCCAGCATTTT
TRBD1	-	TRBV15	TRBJ1-5	CATSNRNRGGNQPQHF	TGTGCCACCAGCAACCGGAACAGGGGAGGCAATCAGCCCCAGCATTTT
TRBD1	-	TRBV18	TRBJ1-2	CASSPGQEFYGYTF	TGTGCCAGCTCACCAGGACAGGAGTTCTATGGCTACACCTTC
TRBD1	-	TRBV6-2/TRBV6-3	TRBJ1-1	CASSPARTGGRTEAFF	TGTGCCAGCAGTCCCGCCCGGACAGGGGGCCGGACTGAAGCTTTCTTT
-	-	TRBV21-1	TRBJ1-2	CASSKEKTETGDSGGYTF	TGTGCCAGCAGCAAAGAAAAGACCGAGACAGGCGATTCTGGTGGCTACACCTTC
-	-	TRBV20-1	TRBJ1-2	CSASSGGYGYTF	TGCAGTGCTAGTTCTGGGGGGTATGGCTACACCTTC
TRBD2	few	TRBV11-2	TRBJ2-3	CASSLGLLAGGPGSDTQYF	TGTGCCAGCAGCTTAGGTTTACTAGCGGGAGGGCCCGGTTCAGATACGCAGTATTTT
-	-	TRBV24-1	TRBJ1-1	CATSDAGSSNTEAFF	TGTGCCACCAGTGATGCCGGGTCTAGCAACACTGAAGCTTTCTTT
-	-	TRBV30	TRBJ1-5	CAWSVGQSNQPQHF	TGTGCCTGGAGTGTAGGACAGAGCAATCAGCCCCAGCATTTT
-	-	TRBV6-5	TRBJ2-5	CASGWGGRNGETQYF	TGTGCCAGCGGATGGGGGGGCCGGAACGGGGAGACCCAGTACTTC
-	-	TRBV2	TRBJ1-5	CASSEQGSGNQPQHF	TGTGCCAGCAGCGAACAGGGATCAGGCAATCAGCCCCAGCATTTT
-	-	TRBV6-6	TRBJ2-2	CASSPRSGTGELFF	TGTGCCAGCAGCCCGAGGTCGGGCACCGGGGAGCTGTTTTTT
TRBD1	-	TRBV10-3	TRBJ1-1	CAITDDRGRGSNTEAFF	TGTGCCATCACCGACGACAGGGGGCGAGGTAGTAACACTGAAGCTTTCTTT
TRBD2	once	TRBV14	TRBJ2-7	CASSPWGGSDWAEQYF	TGTGCCAGCAGCCCGTGGGGCGGGAGTGATTGGGCCGAGCAGTACTTC
-	-	TRBV6-6	TRBJ1-1	CAIQAEFYTEAFF	TGTGCCATCCAGGCAGAGTTCTACACTGAAGCTTTCTTT
TRBD2	-	TRBV19	TRBJ2-2	CASSILAGGTAGELFF	TGTGCCAGTAGTATCCTAGCGGGGGGGACCGCCGGGGAGCTGTTTTTT
TRBD2	-	TRBV7-3	TRBJ2-1	CASSPGTSNEQFF	TGTGCCAGCAGCCCCGGGACTAGCAATGAGCAGTTCTTC
-	-	TRBV5-4	TRBJ1-2	CASRLGGQTFGGYTF	TGTGCCAGCAGGTTGGGCGGACAGACGTTTGGCGGCTACACCTTC
-	once	TRBV7-9	TRBJ1-1	CASSLAGRHTEAFF	TGTGCCAGCAGCCTAGCAGGGAGACACACTGAAGCTTTCTTT
TRBD1	-	TRBV5-1	TRBJ1-6	CASSLTGDRNSPLHF	TGCGCCAGCAGCTTGACAGGGGATAGAAATTCACCCCTCCACTTT
-	-	TRBV18	TRBJ2-2	CASSPRQANTGELFF	TGTGCCAGCTCACCTCGGCAGGCTAACACCGGGGAGCTGTTTTTT
-	-	TRBV7-9	TRBJ2-1	CASSLTGKVGEQFF	TGTGCCAGCAGCTTAACAGGGAAGGTGGGTGAGCAGTTCTTC
-	-	TRBV9	TRBJ1-1	CASSQGRGIAFF	TGTGCCAGCAGCCAGGGTAGGGGGATAGCTTTCTTT
TRBD1	once	TRBV5-4	TRBJ2-7	CASSPARDRGAPEQYF	TGTGCCAGCAGCCCTGCTAGGGACAGGGGGGCGCCCGAGCAGTACTTC
-	few	TRBV5-6	TRBJ2-2	CASSLTDSFTGELFF	TGTGCCAGCAGCTTAACTGACAGCTTCACCGGGGAGCTGTTTTTT
-	-	TRBV11-2	TRBJ2-7	CASSKVLVTAYEQYF	TGTGCCAGCAGTAAGGTGTTGGTCACAGCCTACGAGCAGTACTTC
TRBD1	-	TRBV5-4	TRBJ1-1	CASSYPGQGKATEAFF	TGTGCCAGCAGCTACCCGGGACAGGGTAAGGCCACTGAAGCTTTCTTT
-	-	TRBV5-1	TRBJ1-4	CASSLGTNEKLFF	TGCGCCAGCAGCTTGGGGACAAATGAAAAACTGTTTTTT
TRBD1	-	TRBV14	TRBJ1-1	CASSHPGQALKAFF	TGTGCCAGCAGCCACCCGGGACAGGCACTGAAAGCTTTCTTT
-	once	TRBV6-5	TRBJ1-5	CASSQQYDQPQHF	TGTGCCAGCAGCCAACAATACGATCAGCCCCAGCATTTT
-	-	TRBV27	TRBJ1-1	CASSFSGRRTEAFF	TGTGCCAGCAGTTTTTCCGGTCGCCGCACTGAAGCTTTCTTT
-	-	TRBV28	TRBJ1-2	CASSPSNRRGYTF	TGTGCCAGCAGTCCCTCCAACCGGAGGGGCTACACCTTC
-	-	TRBV27	TRBJ1-1	CASSLAARRTEAFF	TGTGCCAGCAGTCTCGCCGCCAGGCGAACTGAAGCTTTCTTT
TRBD2	-	TRBV3-1/TRBV3-2	TRBJ2-1	CASSPMTSGGGLGQFF	TGTGCCAGCAGCCCTATGACTAGCGGGGGGGGACTTGGGCAGTTCTTC
-	-	TRBV2	TRBJ1-5	CASSRTGMEPQHF	TGTGCCAGCAGTAGGACGGGGATGGAGCCCCAGCATTTT